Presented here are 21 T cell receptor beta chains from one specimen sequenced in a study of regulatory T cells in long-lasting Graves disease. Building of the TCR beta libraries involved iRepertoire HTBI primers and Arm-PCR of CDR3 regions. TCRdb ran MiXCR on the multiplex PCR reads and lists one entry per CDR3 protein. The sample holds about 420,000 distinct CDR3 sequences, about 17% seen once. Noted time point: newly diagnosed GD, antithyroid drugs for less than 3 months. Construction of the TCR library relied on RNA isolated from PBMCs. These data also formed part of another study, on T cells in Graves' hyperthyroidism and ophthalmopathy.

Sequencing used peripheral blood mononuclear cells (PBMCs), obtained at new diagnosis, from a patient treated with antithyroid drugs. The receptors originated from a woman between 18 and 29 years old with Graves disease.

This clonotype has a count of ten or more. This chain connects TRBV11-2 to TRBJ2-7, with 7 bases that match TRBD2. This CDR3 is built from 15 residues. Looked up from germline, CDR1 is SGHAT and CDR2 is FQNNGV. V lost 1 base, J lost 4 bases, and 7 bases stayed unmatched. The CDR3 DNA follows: TGTGCCAGCAGCTTAGCGGGAGGTCTAAGATACGAGCAGTACTTC. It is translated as CASSLAGGLRYEQYF.

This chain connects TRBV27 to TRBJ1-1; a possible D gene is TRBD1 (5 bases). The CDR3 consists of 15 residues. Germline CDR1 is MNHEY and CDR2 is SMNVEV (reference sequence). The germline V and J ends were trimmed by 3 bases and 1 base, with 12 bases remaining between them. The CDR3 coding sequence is TGTGCCAGCAGTTTGGTTTGGCAGGGGAACACTGAAGCTTTCTTT. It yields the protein CASSLVWQGNTEAFF.

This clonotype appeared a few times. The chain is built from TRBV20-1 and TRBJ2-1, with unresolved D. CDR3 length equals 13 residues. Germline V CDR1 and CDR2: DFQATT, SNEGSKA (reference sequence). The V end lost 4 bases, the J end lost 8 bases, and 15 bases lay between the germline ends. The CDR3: CSANHLSHYEQFF. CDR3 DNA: TGCAGTGCTAACCACCTTTCGCACTATGAGCAGTTCTTC.

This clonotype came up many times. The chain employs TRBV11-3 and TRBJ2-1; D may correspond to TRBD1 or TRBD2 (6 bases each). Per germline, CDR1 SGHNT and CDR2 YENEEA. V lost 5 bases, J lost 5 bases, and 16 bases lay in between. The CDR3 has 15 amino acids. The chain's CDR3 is CASSILRGPNNEQFF. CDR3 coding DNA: TGTGCCAGCAGCATCCTACGGGGGCCCAACAATGAGCAGTTCTTC.

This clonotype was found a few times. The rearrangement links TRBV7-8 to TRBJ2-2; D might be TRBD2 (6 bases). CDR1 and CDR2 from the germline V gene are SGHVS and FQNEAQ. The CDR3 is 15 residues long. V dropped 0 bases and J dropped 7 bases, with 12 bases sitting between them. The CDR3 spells CASSLARGRNGELFF. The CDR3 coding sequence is TGTGCCAGCAGCTTAGCGCGGGGTAGAAACGGGGAGCTGTTTTTT.

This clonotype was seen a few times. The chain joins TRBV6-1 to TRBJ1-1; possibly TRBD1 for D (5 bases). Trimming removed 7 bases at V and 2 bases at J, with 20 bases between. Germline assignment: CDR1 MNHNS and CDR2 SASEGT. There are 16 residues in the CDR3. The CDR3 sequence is CASTGRRGRGNTEAFF. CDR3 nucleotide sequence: TGTGCCAGCACCGGAAGGAGGGGACGTGGTAACACTGAAGCTTTCTTT.

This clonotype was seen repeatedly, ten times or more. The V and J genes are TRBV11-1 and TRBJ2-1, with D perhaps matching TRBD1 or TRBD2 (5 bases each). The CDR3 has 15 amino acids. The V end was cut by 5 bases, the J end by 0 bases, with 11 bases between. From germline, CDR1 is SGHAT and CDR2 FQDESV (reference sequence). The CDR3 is CASSLRDGSYNEQFF. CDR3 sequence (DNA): TGTGCCAGCAGCCTGAGGGACGGCTCCTACAATGAGCAGTTCTTC.

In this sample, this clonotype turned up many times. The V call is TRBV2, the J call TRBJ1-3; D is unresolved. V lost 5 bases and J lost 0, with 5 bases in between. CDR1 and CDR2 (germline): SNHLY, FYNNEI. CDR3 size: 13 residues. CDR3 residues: CASSSSSGNTIYF. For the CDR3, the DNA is TGTGCCAGCAGTAGCTCCTCTGGAAACACCATATATTTT.

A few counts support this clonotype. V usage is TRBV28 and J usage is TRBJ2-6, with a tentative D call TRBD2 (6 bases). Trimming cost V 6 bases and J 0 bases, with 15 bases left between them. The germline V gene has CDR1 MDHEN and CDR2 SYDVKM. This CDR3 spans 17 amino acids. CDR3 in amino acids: CASRSGVLSSGANVLTF. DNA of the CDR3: TGTGCCAGCAGGTCGGGGGTCCTTAGCTCTGGGGCCAACGTCCTGACTTTC. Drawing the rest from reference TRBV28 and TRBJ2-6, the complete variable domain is DVKVTQSSRYLVKRTGEKVFLECVQDMDHENMFWYRQDPGLGLRLIYFSYDVKMKEKGDIPEGYSVSREKKERFSLILESASTNQTSMYLCASRSGVLSSGANVLTFGAGSRLTVL.

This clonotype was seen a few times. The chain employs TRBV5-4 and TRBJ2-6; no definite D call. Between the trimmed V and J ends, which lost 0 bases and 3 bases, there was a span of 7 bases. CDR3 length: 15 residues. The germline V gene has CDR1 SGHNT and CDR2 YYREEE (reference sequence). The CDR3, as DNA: TGTGCCAGCAGCTTGGAACAGCGTGGGGCCAACGTCCTGACTTTC. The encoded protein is CASSLEQRGANVLTF.

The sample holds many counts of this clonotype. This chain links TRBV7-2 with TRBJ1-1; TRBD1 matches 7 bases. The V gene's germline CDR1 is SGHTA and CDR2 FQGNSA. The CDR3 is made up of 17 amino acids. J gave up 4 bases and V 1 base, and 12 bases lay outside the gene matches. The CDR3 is CASSLGSMRQGSTEAFF. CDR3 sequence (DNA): TGTGCCAGCAGCTTAGGGAGTATGAGACAGGGCAGCACTGAAGCTTTCTTT.

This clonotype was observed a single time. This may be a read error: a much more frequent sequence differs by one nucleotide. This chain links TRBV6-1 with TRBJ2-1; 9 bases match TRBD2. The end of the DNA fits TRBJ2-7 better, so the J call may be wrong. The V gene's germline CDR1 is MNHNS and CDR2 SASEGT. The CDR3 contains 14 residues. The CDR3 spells CASSDSAGGNEQYF. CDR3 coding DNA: TGTGCCAGCAGTGACTCAGCGGGAGGCAATGAGCAGTACTTC.

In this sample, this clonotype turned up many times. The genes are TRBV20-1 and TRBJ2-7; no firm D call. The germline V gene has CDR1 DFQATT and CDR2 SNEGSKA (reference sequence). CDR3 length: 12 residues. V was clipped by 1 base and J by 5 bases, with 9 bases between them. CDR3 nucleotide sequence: TGCAGTGCTAGAGTTTTGAGGAACGAGCAGTACTTC. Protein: CSARVLRNEQYF.

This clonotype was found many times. Here the CDR3 reads CASSLPGGLVNIQYF. The CDR3 coding sequence is TGTGCCAGCAGTTTACCTGGGGGGCTAGTAAACATTCAGTACTTC. V usage is TRBV28 and J usage is TRBJ2-4; the D gene could be TRBD1 or TRBD2 (6 bases each). CDR3 length equals 15 residues. V lost 2 bases and J 6 bases, leaving 14 bases between the germline ends. Germline V CDR1 and CDR2: MDHEN, SYDVKM.

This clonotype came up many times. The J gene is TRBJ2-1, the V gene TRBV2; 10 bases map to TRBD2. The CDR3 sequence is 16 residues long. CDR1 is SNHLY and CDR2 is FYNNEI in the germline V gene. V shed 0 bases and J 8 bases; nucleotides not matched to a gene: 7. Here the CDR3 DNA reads TGTGCCAGCAGTGAAGCGTTGGCTAGCGGGAGCGATGAGCAGTTCTTC. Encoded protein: CASSEALASGSDEQFF.

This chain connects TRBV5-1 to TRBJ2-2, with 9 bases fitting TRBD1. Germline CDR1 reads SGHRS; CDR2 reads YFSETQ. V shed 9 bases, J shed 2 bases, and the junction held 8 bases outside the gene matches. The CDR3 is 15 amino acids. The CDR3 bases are TGCGCCACTACGGACAGGGGAATCAACACCGGGGAGCTGTTTTTT. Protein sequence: CATTDRGINTGELFF.

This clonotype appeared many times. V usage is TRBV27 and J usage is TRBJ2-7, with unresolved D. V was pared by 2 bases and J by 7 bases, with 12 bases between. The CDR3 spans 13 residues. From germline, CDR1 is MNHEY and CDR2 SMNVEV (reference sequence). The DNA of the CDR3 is TGTGCCAGCAGTTTACTCGGCGTTGGTGAGCAGTACTTC. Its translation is CASSLLGVGEQYF.

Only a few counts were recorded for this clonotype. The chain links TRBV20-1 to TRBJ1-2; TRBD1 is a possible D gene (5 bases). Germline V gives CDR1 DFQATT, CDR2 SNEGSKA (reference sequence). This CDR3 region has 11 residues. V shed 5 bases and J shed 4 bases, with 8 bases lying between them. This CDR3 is CSAGGLYGYTF. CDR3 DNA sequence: TGCAGTGCTGGGGGACTCTATGGCTACACCTTC.

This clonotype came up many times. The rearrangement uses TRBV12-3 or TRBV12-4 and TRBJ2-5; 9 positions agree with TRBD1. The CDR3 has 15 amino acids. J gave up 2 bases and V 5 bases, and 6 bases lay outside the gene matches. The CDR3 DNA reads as TGTGCCAGCAGTCTGACCGACAGGGGGCAAGAGACCCAGTACTTC. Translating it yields CASSLTDRGQETQYF.

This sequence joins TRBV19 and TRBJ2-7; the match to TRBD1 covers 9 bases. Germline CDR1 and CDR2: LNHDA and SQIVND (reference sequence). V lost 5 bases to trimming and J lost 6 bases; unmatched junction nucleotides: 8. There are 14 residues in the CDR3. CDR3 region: CASSPWDRDLEQYF. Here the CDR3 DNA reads TGTGCCAGTAGTCCATGGGACAGGGATCTCGAGCAGTACTTC. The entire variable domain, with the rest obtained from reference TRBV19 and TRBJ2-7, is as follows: DGGITQSPKYLFRKEGQNVTLSCEQNLNHDAMYWYRQDPGQGLRLIYYSQIVNDFQKGDIAEGYSVSREKKESFPLTVTSAQKNPTAFYLCASSPWDRDLEQYFGPGTRLTVT.

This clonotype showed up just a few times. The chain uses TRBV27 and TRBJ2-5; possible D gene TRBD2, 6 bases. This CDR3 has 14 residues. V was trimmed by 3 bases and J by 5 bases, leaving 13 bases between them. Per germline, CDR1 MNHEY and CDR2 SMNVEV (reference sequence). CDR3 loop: CASSLEGRRETQYF. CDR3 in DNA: TGTGCCAGCAGTTTGGAGGGGCGGAGGGAGACCCAGTACTTC.